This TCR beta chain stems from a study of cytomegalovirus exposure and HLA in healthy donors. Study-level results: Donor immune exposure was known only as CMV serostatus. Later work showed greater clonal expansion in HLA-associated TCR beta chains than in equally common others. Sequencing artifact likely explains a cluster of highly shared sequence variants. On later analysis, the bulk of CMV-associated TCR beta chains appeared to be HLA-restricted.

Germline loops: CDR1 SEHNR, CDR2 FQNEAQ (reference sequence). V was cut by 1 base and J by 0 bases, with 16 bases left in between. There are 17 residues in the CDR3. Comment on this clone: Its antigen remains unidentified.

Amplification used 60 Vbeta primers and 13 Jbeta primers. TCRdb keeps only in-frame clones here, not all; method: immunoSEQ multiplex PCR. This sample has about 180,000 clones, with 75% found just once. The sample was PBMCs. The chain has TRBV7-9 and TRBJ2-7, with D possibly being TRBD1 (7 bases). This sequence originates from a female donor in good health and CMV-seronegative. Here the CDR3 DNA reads TGTGCCAGCAGCTTAGGGGCGTGGCGGGACAGCTCCTACGAGCAGTACTTC. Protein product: CASSLGAWRDSSYEQYF.